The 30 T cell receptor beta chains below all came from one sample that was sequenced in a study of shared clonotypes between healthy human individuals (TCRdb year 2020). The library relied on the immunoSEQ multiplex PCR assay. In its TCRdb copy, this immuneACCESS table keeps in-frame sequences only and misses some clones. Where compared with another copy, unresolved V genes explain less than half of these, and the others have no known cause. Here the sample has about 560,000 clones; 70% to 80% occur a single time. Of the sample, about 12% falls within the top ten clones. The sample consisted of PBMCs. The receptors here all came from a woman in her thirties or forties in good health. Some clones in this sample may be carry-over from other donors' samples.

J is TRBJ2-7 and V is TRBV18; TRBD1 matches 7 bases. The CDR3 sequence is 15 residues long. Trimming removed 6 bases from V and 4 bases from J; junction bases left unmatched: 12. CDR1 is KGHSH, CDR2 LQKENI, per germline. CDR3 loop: CASSRGGQIEYEQYF. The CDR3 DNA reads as TGTGCCAGCTCCCGTGGGGGACAGATCGAGTACGAGCAGTACTTC.

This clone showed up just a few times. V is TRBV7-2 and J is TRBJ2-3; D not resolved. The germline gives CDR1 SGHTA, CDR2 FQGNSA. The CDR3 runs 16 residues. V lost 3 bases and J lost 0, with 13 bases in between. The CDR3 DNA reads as TGTGCCAGCAGCTTCGGTGGCTCTTCTAGCACAGATACGCAGTATTTT. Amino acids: CASSFGGSSSTDTQYF.

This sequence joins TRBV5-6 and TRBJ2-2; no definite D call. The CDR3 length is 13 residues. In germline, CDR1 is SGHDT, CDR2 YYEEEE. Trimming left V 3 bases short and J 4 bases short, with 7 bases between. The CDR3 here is CASSSVGTGELFF. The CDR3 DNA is TGTGCCAGCAGCTCCGTTGGCACCGGGGAGCTGTTTTTT.

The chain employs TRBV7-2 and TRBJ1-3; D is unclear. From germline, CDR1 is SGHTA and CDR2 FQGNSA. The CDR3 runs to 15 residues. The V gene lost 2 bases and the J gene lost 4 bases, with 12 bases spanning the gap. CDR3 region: CASSLYGEVGNTIYF. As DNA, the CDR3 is TGTGCCAGCAGCTTATACGGAGAAGTGGGAAACACCATATATTTT.

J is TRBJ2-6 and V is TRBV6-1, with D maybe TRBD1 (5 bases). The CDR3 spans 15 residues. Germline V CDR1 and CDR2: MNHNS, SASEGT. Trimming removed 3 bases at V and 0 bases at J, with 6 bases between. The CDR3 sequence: CASSETDSGANVLTF. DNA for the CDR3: TGTGCCAGCAGTGAGACAGACTCTGGGGCCAACGTCCTGACTTTC.

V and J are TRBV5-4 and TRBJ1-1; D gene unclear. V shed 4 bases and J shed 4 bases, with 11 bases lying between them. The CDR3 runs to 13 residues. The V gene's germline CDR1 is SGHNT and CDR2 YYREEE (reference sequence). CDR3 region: CASSPIKSTEAFF. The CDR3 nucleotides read TGTGCCAGCAGCCCGATTAAGAGCACTGAAGCTTTCTTT.

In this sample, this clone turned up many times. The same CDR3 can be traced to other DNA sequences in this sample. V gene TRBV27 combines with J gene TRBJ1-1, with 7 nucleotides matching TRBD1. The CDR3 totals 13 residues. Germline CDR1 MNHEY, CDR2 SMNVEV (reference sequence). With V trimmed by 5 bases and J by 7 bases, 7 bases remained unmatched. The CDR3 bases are TGTGCCAGCAGTCCCCGGACAGGCCGTGAAGCTTTCTTT. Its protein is CASSPRTGREAFF.

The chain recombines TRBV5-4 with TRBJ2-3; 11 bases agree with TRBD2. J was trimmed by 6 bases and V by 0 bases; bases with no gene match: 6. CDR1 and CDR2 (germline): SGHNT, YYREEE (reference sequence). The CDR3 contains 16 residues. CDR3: CASSLDGLAGGDTQYF. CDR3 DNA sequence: TGTGCCAGCAGCTTGGACGGGCTAGCGGGAGGTGATACGCAGTATTTT.

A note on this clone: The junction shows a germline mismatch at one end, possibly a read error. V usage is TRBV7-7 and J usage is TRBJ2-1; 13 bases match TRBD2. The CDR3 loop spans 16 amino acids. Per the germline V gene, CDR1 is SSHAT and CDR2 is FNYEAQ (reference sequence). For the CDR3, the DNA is TGTGCTAGCAGCCCGAGACTAGCGGGAGGTCGCAATGAGCAGTTCTTC. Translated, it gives CASSPRLAGGRNEQFF.

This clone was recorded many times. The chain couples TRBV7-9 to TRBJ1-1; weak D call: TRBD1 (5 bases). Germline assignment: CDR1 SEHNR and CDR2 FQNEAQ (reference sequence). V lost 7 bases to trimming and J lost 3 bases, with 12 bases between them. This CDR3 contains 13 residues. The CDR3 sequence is CASIRQPHTEAFF. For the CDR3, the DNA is TGTGCCAGCATCCGACAGCCTCACACTGAAGCTTTCTTT.

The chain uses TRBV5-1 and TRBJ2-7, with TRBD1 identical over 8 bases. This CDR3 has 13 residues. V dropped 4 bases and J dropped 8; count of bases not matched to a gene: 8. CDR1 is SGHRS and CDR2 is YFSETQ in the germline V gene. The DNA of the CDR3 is TGCGCCAGCAGCGGGCAGGGGGCGGTCCAGCAGTACTTC. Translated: CASSGQGAVQQYF. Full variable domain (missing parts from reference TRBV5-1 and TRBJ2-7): KAGVTQTPRYLIKTRGQQVTLSCSPISGHRSVSWYQQTPGQGLQFLFEYFSETQRNKGNFPGRFSGRQFSNSRSEMNVSTLELGDSALYLCASSGQGAVQQYFGPGTRLTVT.

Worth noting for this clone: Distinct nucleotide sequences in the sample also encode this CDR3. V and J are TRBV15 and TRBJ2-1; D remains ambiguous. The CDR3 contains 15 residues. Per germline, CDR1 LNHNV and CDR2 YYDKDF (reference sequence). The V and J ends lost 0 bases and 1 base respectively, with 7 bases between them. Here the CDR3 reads CATSRDLVSYNEQFF. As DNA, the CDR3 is TGTGCCACCAGCAGAGATTTGGTTTCCTACAATGAGCAGTTCTTC.

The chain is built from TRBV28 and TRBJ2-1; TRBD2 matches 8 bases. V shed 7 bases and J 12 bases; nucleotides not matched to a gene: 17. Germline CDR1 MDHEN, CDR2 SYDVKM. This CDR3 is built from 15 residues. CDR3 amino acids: CASTAGGGVSFGQFF. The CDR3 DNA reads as TGTGCCAGCACTGCGGGGGGAGGGGTGTCTTTTGGGCAGTTCTTC. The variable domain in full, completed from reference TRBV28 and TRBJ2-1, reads DVKVTQSSRYLVKRTGEKVFLECVQDMDHENMFWYRQDPGLGLRLIYFSYDVKMKEKGDIPEGYSVSREKKERFSLILESASTNQTSMYLCASTAGGGVSFGQFFGPGTRLTVL.

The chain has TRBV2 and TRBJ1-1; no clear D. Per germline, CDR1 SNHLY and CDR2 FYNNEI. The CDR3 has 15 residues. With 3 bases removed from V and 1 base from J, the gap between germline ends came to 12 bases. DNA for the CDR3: TGTGCCAGCAGTGAGGGGAGGGCAGGGAACACTGAAGCTTTCTTT. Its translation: CASSEGRAGNTEAFF.

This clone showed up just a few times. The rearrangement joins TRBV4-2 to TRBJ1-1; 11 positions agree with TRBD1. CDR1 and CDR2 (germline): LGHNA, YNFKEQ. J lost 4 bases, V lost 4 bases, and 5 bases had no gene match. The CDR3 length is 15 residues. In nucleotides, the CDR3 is TGTGCCAGCAGCCCGGACAGGGGGCTTGCCACTGAAGCTTTCTTT. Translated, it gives CASSPDRGLATEAFF.

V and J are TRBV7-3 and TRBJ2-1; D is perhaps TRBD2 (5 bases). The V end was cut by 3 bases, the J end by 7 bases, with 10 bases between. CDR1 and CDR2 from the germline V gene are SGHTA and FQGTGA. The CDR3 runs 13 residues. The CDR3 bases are TGTGCCAGCAGCTTCTTATCGGGGAATGAGCAGTTCTTC. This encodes CASSFLSGNEQFF.

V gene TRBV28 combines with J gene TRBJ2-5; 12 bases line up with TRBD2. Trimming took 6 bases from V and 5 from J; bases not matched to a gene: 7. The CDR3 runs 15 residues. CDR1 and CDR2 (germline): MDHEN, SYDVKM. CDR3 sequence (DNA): TGTGCCAGCAGCCGCCGACTAGCGGGAGTCGAGACCCAGTACTTC. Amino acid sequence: CASSRRLAGVETQYF.

The CDR3 is CASSLASSYEQYF. CDR3 nucleotides: TGTGCCAGCAGCTTGGCTAGCTCCTACGAGCAGTACTTC. V and J are TRBV5-5 and TRBJ2-7; D is unclear. This CDR3 has 13 residues. CDR1 and CDR2 (germline): SGHKS, YYEKEE (reference sequence). V was trimmed by 0 bases and J by 0 bases, leaving 4 bases between them.

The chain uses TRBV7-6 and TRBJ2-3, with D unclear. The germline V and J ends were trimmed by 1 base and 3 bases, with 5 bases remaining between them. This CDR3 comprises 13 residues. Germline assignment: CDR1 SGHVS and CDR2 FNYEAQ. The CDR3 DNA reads TGTGCCAGCAGCTTAGTTCGGACAGATACGCAGTATTTT. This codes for CASSLVRTDTQYF.

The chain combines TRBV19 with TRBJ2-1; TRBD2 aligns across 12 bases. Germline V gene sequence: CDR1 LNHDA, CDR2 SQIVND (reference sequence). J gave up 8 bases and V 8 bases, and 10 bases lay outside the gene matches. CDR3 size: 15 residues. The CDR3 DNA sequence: TGTGCCAGTTCGATCCCGGGACTAGCGGGCGATGAGCAGTTCTTC. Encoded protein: CASSIPGLAGDEQFF. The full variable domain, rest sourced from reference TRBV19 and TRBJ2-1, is DGGITQSPKYLFRKEGQNVTLSCEQNLNHDAMYWYRQDPGQGLRLIYYSQIVNDFQKGDIAEGYSVSREKKESFPLTVTSAQKNPTAFYLCASSIPGLAGDEQFFGPGTRLTVL.

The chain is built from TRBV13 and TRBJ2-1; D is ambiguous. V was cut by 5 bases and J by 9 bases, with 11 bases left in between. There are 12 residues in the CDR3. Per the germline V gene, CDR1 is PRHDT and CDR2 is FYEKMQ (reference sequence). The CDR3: CASSLLESEQFF. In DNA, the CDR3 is TGTGCCAGCAGCCTACTCGAGAGTGAGCAGTTCTTC.

As DNA, the CDR3 is TGTGCCAGCAGTAGCCCCCGGGGGGTCGGGGAGCTGTTTTTT. As protein: CASSSPRGVGELFF. The chain employs TRBV6-1 and TRBJ2-2, with 7 bases matching TRBD2. Germline V lookup: CDR1 MNHNS, CDR2 SASEGT. The CDR3 is 14 amino acids. The ends lost 5 bases at V and 7 bases at J; junction bases unmatched: 7.

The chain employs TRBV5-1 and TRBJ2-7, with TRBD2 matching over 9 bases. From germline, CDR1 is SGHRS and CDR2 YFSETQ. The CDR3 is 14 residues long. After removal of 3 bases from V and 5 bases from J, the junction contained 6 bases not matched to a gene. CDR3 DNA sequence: TGCGCCAGCAGCTCCGGACTAGCGATAGACGAGCAGTACTTC. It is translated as CASSSGLAIDEQYF.

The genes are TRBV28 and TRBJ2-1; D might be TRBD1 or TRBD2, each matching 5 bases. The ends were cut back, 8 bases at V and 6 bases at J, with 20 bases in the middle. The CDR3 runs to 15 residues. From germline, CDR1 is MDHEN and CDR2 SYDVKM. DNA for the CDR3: TGTGCCAGCCCCTCGTCCCGGGAAAGGGGCAATGAGCAGTTCTTC. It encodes CASPSSRERGNEQFF. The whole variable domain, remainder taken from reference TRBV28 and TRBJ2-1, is DVKVTQSSRYLVKRTGEKVFLECVQDMDHENMFWYRQDPGLGLRLIYFSYDVKMKEKGDIPEGYSVSREKKERFSLILESASTNQTSMYLCASPSSRERGNEQFFGPGTRLTVL.

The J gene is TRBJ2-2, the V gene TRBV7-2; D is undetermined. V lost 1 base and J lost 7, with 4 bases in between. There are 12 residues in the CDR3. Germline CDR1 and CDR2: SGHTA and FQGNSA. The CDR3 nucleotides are TGTGCCAGCAGCTTAGTAGTCGGGGAGCTGTTTTTT. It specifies CASSLVVGELFF. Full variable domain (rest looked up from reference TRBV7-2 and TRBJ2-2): GAGVSQSPSNKVTEKGKDVELRCDPISGHTALYWYRQSLGQGLEFLIYFQGNSAPDKSGLPSDRFSAERTGGSVSTLTIQRTQQEDSAVYLCASSLVVGELFFGEGSRLTVL.

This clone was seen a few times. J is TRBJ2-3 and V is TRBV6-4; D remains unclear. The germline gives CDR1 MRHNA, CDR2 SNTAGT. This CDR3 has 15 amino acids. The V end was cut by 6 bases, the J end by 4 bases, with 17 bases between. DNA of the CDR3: TGTGCCAGCAGCAGTGAGGCTGGCGGCCCAGATACGCAGTATTTT. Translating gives CASSSEAGGPDTQYF.

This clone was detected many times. This CDR3 reads CASSKEVEGSTEAFF. The CDR3 DNA reads TGTGCCAGCAGCAAAGAGGTAGAAGGGAGCACTGAAGCTTTCTTT. The rearrangement joins TRBV21-1 to TRBJ1-1. TRBV21-1 is flagged as a pseudogene. The CDR3 totals 15 residues.

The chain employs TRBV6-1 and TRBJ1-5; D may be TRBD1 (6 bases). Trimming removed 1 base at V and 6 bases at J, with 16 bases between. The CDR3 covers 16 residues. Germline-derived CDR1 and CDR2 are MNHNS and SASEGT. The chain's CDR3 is CASSEGGGGRTQPQHF. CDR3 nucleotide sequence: TGTGCCAGCAGTGAAGGGGGCGGGGGGCGTACTCAGCCCCAGCATTTT.

The CDR3 sequence: CASSSHNSGTEAFF. The CDR3 DNA reads TGTGCCAGCAGCTCGCACAACAGTGGCACTGAAGCTTTCTTT. This sequence joins TRBV9 and TRBJ1-1, with D unresolved. Per the germline V gene, CDR1 is SGDLS and CDR2 is YYNGEE. CDR3 length equals 14 residues. V lost 4 bases, J lost 4 bases, and 14 bases lay in between.

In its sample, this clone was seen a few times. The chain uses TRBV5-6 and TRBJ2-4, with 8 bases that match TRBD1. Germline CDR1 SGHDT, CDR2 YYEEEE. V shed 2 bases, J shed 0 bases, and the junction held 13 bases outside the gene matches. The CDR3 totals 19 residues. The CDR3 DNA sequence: TGTGCCAGCAGCTTCGCGGGACAGGACCCAAAACTAGCCAAAAACATTCAGTACTTC. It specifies CASSFAGQDPKLAKNIQYF.